This TCR beta chain was sequenced in a study of blood T cell repertoires in COVID-19. J gave up 8 bases and V 4 bases, and 7 bases lay outside the gene matches. CDR1 SGHNT and CDR2 YYREEE come from the germline V gene (reference sequence). This CDR3 comprises 13 residues. Method: immunoSEQ multiplex PCR; TCRdb's copy keeps in-frame clones and lacks some. Of under 150,000 clones listed, around 82% are singletons. The chain carries TRBV5-4 and TRBJ1-2, with 8 bases that match TRBD1. The receptor was isolated from a man aged 35 to 55 with acute COVID-19. What was sequenced was PBMCs or T cells enriched from blood (not recorded which). CDR3 sequence (DNA): TGTGCCAGCAGCCTCCAGGGGGCTCGAGGCTACACCTTC. This sequence encodes CASSLQGARGYTF.